One and the same sample provided the 8 T cell receptor beta chains below, sequenced in a study of blood T cell repertoires in COVID-19. TCRdb's copy holds only in-frame clones and misses some; the assay was immunoSEQ multiplex PCR. This table holds hundreds of thousands of clones, 80% to 90% found once. Sequenced sample: PBMCs or T cells enriched from blood (not recorded which). Source of these receptors: a woman aged 25 to 39 who had been exposed to COVID-19.

The rearrangement uses TRBV27 and TRBJ1-2, with 11 bases lining up with TRBD1. CDR1 MNHEY and CDR2 SMNVEV come from the germline V gene (reference sequence). V shed 1 base and J 4 bases; nucleotides not matched to a gene: 11. The CDR3 is 18 residues long. CDR3 region: CASSLLSGQGARGYGYTF. For the CDR3, the DNA is TGTGCCAGCAGTTTATTATCCGGACAGGGGGCGCGGGGCTATGGCTACACCTTC.

The V call is TRBV5-6, the J call TRBJ1-2; D not certain. CDR1 and CDR2 from the germline V gene are SGHDT and YYEEEE. V lost 0 bases to trimming and J lost 2 bases, with 8 bases between them. CDR3 length equals 14 residues. In nucleotides, the CDR3 is TGTGCCAGCAGCTTGGACACCCAGAACTATGGCTACACCTTC. It codes for CASSLDTQNYGYTF. Full variable domain (remainder filled in from reference TRBV5-6 and TRBJ1-2): DAGVTQSPTHLIKTRGQQVTLRCSPKSGHDTVSWYQQALGQGPQFIFQYYEEEERQRGNFPDRFSGHQFPNYSSELNVNALLLGDSALYLCASSLDTQNYGYTFGSGTRLTVV.

J is TRBJ2-4 and V is TRBV14; 11 nucleotides agree with TRBD1. Trimming at V came to 4 bases and at J to 8 bases, leaving 7 bases not matched to a gene. The CDR3 is 15 residues long. The germline CDR1 and CDR2 sequences are SGHDN and FVKESK. The CDR3 DNA reads TGTGCCAGCAGCCTGGGAGGGACAGGGGGACACATTCAGTACTTC. Translating it yields CASSLGGTGGHIQYF.

The chain employs TRBV28 and TRBJ2-7, with TRBD1 matching 11 bases. V dropped 8 bases and J dropped 3; count of bases not matched to a gene: 6. CDR1 is MDHEN, CDR2 SYDVKM, per germline. The CDR3 length is 14 residues. The chain's CDR3 is CASEGTGGYYEQYF. CDR3 DNA sequence: TGTGCCAGCGAAGGGACAGGGGGATACTACGAGCAGTACTTC.

V is TRBV7-8 and J is TRBJ1-3; D unresolved. Trimming left V 5 bases short and J 0 bases short, with 11 bases between. This CDR3 contains 15 residues. Germline V CDR1 and CDR2: SGHVS, FQNEAQ. CDR3 nucleotides: TGTGCCAGCAGCCTGAGCCTAGGCTCTGGAAACACCATATATTTT. Protein: CASSLSLGSGNTIYF.

The genes are TRBV10-3 and TRBJ1-3; D remains unclear. The germline gives CDR1 ENHRY, CDR2 SYGVKD. The CDR3 consists of 14 residues. The germline V and J ends were trimmed by 5 bases and 0 bases, with 8 bases remaining between them. The CDR3 DNA is TGTGCCATCAGTTCGACTAGCTCTGGAAACACCATATATTTT. It translates to CAISSTSSGNTIYF.

This sequence joins TRBV18 and TRBJ1-3, with D perhaps TRBD1 (5 bases). V was clipped by 4 bases and J by 0 bases, with 7 bases between them. Germline V gene sequence: CDR1 KGHSH, CDR2 LQKENI. The CDR3 sequence is 14 residues long. The CDR3 nucleotides read TGTGCCAGCTCACTACAGGCCTCTGGAAACACCATATATTTT. This encodes CASSLQASGNTIYF.

In the case of this clone: It may be a read error: a sequence one base away is much more abundant. The J gene is TRBJ2-3, the V gene TRBV19, with 8 bases that match TRBD1. This CDR3 has 12 residues. Germline V gene sequence: CDR1 LNHDA, CDR2 SQIVND (reference sequence). V dropped 6 bases and J dropped 4; count of bases not matched to a gene: 0. The CDR3: CASRQGADTQYF. The CDR3 coding sequence is TGTGCCAGTAGACAGGGGGCAGATACGCAGTATTTT.